This T cell receptor beta chain was obtained from a study of cytomegalovirus exposure and HLA in healthy donors. Overall study findings and caveats: A later analysis linked 15,000 to 20,000 TCR beta sequences to HLA alleles at 0.05 false discovery rate. In vitro data verified a few CMV-associated chains as specific for CMV antigens.

The PCR was carried out with 60 Vbeta primers and 13 Jbeta primers. Here immunoSEQ multiplex PCR was the method, and the copy in TCRdb shows in-frame clones only, minus some. The sample has 90,000 or so clones, 75% to 85% seen once; the top ten hold approximately 3.6%. J lost 4 bases, V lost 4 bases, and 6 bases had no gene match. CDR3 length equals 15 residues. Germline loops: CDR1 SGHTA, CDR2 FQGNSA. On this clone: Its antigen is still unknown.

The sequence was obtained from a man younger than 45 in good health and CMV-seropositive. The chain combines TRBV7-2 with TRBJ2-2, with 7 bases fitting TRBD1. Source material: PBMCs. CDR3 DNA sequence: TGTGCCAGCAGCTCTAAACAGGGGATCACCGGGGAGCTGTTTTTT. Translating it yields CASSSKQGITGELFF.